This TCR beta chain was documented in a study of shared clonotypes between healthy human individuals. Findings and caveats of the study: Non-shared clonotypes showed lower generation probabilities than clonotypes common to all four donors. Only blood underwent sampling, and tissue repertoires likely differ.

TCRdb's copy holds only in-frame clones and misses some; the assay was immunoSEQ multiplex PCR. The sample contains a few hundred thousand clones, 95% to 96% of which appear only once. As defined, naive CD8 cells were CD45RO-negative and positively selected for CCR7, with terminally differentiated effector memory CD45RA+ cells excluded. Every donor was a Caucasian adult from Nashville, Tennessee. Per germline, CDR1 SEHNR and CDR2 FQNEAQ (reference sequence). V lost 5 bases, J lost 8 bases, and 17 bases stayed unmatched. CDR3 length equals 18 residues. The table lists this clone with a count of one. Antigen: not known.

This rearrangement joins TRBV7-9 to TRBJ2-1, with 11 positions matching TRBD2. Sequenced: naive CD8+ T cells sorted from blood. The sequence derives from a woman under 40 in good health. This CDR3 reads CASSPKTFLAGGEDEQFF. For the CDR3, the DNA is TGTGCCAGCAGCCCGAAAACCTTTCTAGCGGGAGGTGAGGATGAGCAGTTCTTC.